This TCR beta chain comes out of a study of patients and donors after allogeneic stem cell transplantation. One entry per CDR3 protein results from TCRdb running MiXCR on the RT-PCR reads. Among approximately 200,000 distinct CDR3 sequences listed, around two fifths were seen once. CDR1 is MDHEN, CDR2 SYDVKM, per germline. This CDR3 contains 14 residues. V lost 6 bases to trimming and J lost 0 bases, with 8 bases between them. The origin of this receptor is a human donor who was either an allogeneic HSCT recipient or a stem cell or donor lymphocyte infusion donor (not recorded which). It is not recorded whose cells these are; they may come from a transplant donor. The chain recombines TRBV28 with TRBJ2-2; no clear D gene. Sequencing was carried out using blood, either unsorted or a sorted T cell fraction (not recorded which). In DNA, the CDR3 is TGTGCCAGCAGACGGCGAACGAACACCGGGGAGCTGTTTTTT. It yields the protein CASRRRTNTGELFF.